Shown below are 30 T cell receptor beta chains from a single sample sequenced in a study of cytomegalovirus exposure and HLA in healthy donors. The PCR made use of 60 Vbeta and 13 Jbeta primers. Libraries were prepared by immunoSEQ multiplex PCR; TCRdb keeps only in-frame clonotypes and omits some of them. In the table there are about 82,000 clones, approximately 90% of which are singletons. Sequenced: PBMCs. The source is a man aged 18 to 35 in good health and CMV-seronegative.

V usage is TRBV28 and J usage is TRBJ2-1; TRBD2 is a possible D gene (5 bases). Germline V CDR1 and CDR2: MDHEN, SYDVKM. Trimming removed 6 bases at V and 8 bases at J, with 23 bases between. The CDR3 runs 16 residues. The CDR3 here is CASSPKSLPGVYEQFF. DNA of the CDR3: TGTGCCAGCAGCCCCAAGTCTCTACCCGGGGTCTATGAGCAGTTCTTC.

The rearrangement links TRBV9 to TRBJ2-1, with TRBD2 matching 8 bases. CDR1 is SGDLS, CDR2 YYNGEE, per germline. The CDR3 is 15 residues long. The V and J ends lost 3 bases and 8 bases, in that order; junction bases with no gene match: 10. The CDR3 region has the DNA TGTGCCAGCAGCGAGGCGGGAGGTCTCGGGGATGAGCAGTTCTTC. This encodes CASSEAGGLGDEQFF.

This chain connects TRBV7-2 to TRBJ1-5, with D perhaps TRBD1 (5 bases). The CDR3 contains 15 residues. Germline-derived CDR1 and CDR2 are SGHTA and FQGNSA. The V end was cut by 5 bases, the J end by 0 bases, with 11 bases between. The CDR3 sequence: CASSPGEYSNQPQHF. As DNA, the CDR3 is TGTGCCAGCAGCCCGGGGGAGTATAGCAATCAGCCCCAGCATTTT.

This clone was recorded once. This sequence joins TRBV19 and TRBJ2-2; D might be TRBD2 (5 bases). V was pared by 7 bases and J by 3 bases, with 18 bases between. CDR3 length: 16 residues. Germline V lookup: CDR1 LNHDA, CDR2 SQIVND (reference sequence). The CDR3 bases are TGTGCCAGTACCCGACCGACCGGGAACTACACCGGGGAGCTGTTTTTT. Its translation: CASTRPTGNYTGELFF.

The rearrangement links TRBV10-3 to TRBJ2-7; the match to TRBD1 covers 7 bases. Germline-derived CDR1 and CDR2 are ENHRY and SYGVKD. V was pared by 7 bases and J by 3 bases, with 30 bases of the junction left unmatched. The CDR3 consists of 21 residues. The CDR3, as DNA: TGTGCCATCACCGGCTCATGCACCGGGACAGACGAGCTCAAAGAGCTCTACGAGCAGTACTTC. This encodes CAITGSCTGTDELKELYEQYF.

The V and J genes are TRBV7-3 and TRBJ2-3, with D perhaps TRBD2 (6 bases). The CDR3 spans 14 residues. Deletions cut 1 base from V and 5 bases from J, with 10 bases between. CDR1 and CDR2 from the germline V gene are SGHTA and FQGTGA. The CDR3 sequence is CASSLSTGGDTQYF. CDR3 nucleotides: TGTGCCAGCAGCTTAAGCACCGGGGGAGATACGCAGTATTTT.

The gene calls are TRBV7-2 and TRBJ1-1, with a weak D call TRBD1 (5 bases). From germline, CDR1 is SGHTA and CDR2 FQGNSA. This CDR3 has 15 residues. Trimming removed 6 bases from V and 0 bases from J, with 14 bases in between. The CDR3 DNA follows: TGTGCCAGCAGGTCCGCAGGGATGGTGAACACTGAAGCTTTCTTT. Translated, it gives CASRSAGMVNTEAFF. Drawing the rest from reference TRBV7-2 and TRBJ1-1, the complete variable domain is GAGVSQSPSNKVTEKGKDVELRCDPISGHTALYWYRQSLGQGLEFLIYFQGNSAPDKSGLPSDRFSAERTGGSVSTLTIQRTQQEDSAVYLCASRSAGMVNTEAFFGQGTRLTVV.

The chain has TRBV7-2 and TRBJ2-1; 7 bases line up with TRBD1. This CDR3 is 17 amino acids long. V gave up 3 bases and J gave up 4 bases; unmatched junction bases: 12. The germline CDR1 and CDR2 sequences are SGHTA and FQGNSA. In DNA form, the CDR3 reads TGTGCCAGCAGCTTGACAGGGCGTGACCGATATTACAATGAGCAGTTCTTC. Amino acid sequence: CASSLTGRDRYYNEQFF. The variable domain in full, with the rest retrieved from reference TRBV7-2 and TRBJ2-1, is GAGVSQSPSNKVTEKGKDVELRCDPISGHTALYWYRQSLGQGLEFLIYFQGNSAPDKSGLPSDRFSAERTGGSVSTLTIQRTQQEDSAVYLCASSLTGRDRYYNEQFFGPGTRLTVL.

This clone has a single count. The rearrangement uses TRBV5-1 and TRBJ2-1; D gene unclear. Trimming stripped 0 bases from V and 8 bases from J, with 3 bases between. This CDR3 has 11 residues. From germline, CDR1 is SGHRS and CDR2 YFSETQ. The CDR3 sequence: CASSLADEQFF. For the CDR3, the DNA is TGCGCCAGCAGCTTGGCGGATGAGCAGTTCTTC.

The CDR3 bases are TGTGCCAGCAGCGGCCGGGACACTAACAATGAGCAGTTCTTC. Residues: CASSGRDTNNEQFF. The gene calls are TRBV9 and TRBJ2-1, with D possibly being TRBD1 (6 bases). Trimming took off 3 bases at V and 5 bases at J, with 12 bases between the two ends. Per germline, CDR1 SGDLS and CDR2 YYNGEE. The CDR3 runs to 14 residues. The full variable domain, with the rest looked up from reference TRBV9 and TRBJ2-1, is DSGVTQTPKHLITATGQRVTLRCSPRSGDLSVYWYQQSLDQGLQFLIQYYNGEERAKGNILERFSAQQFPDLHSELNLSSLELGDSALYFCASSGRDTNNEQFFGPGTRLTVL.

As DNA, the CDR3 is TGCGCCAGCAGCCCACCAGGGGCCCCGAACACTGAAGCTTTCTTT. Translated: CASSPPGAPNTEAFF. This chain uses TRBV4-3 with TRBJ1-1, with TRBD1 as a possible D gene (6 bases). Trimming left V 4 bases short and J 1 base short, with 13 bases between. Germline V gene sequence: CDR1 LGHNA, CDR2 YSLEER. This CDR3 region has 15 residues.

The chain employs TRBV7-6 and TRBJ2-5, with 8 bases matching TRBD2. Judging by the DNA end, TRBJ2-7 fits better; the J call may be wrong. CDR1 SGHVS and CDR2 FNYEAQ come from the germline V gene. The length of the CDR3 is 16 residues. In DNA form, the CDR3 reads TGTGCCAGCAGCTTAGACGGGACTAGTGCGACCTACGAGCAGTACTTC. Translated, it gives CASSLDGTSATYEQYF.

The CDR3 bases are TGTGCCAGCAGCTTAGACAGGGGGCTAGGCTACACCTTC. Its protein is CASSLDRGLGYTF. This chain joins TRBV11-2 and TRBJ1-2; 8 bases match TRBD1. The germline gives CDR1 SGHAT, CDR2 FQNNGV. V was clipped by 0 bases and J by 8 bases; unmatched bases: 2. The CDR3 is 13 amino acids.

CDR3 region: CASSFSRGQAYEQYF. In DNA form, the CDR3 reads TGTGCCAGCAGCTTTTCCAGAGGGCAGGCCTACGAGCAGTACTTC. This chain connects TRBV7-9 to TRBJ2-7; possible D gene TRBD2, 5 bases. Germline CDR1 reads SEHNR; CDR2 reads FQNEAQ (reference sequence). The CDR3 has 15 residues. V was clipped by 3 bases and J by 2 bases, with 14 bases between them.

The chain employs TRBV28 and TRBJ1-2, with a tentative D call TRBD1 (6 bases). The germline V gene has CDR1 MDHEN and CDR2 SYDVKM. This CDR3 spans 15 amino acids. V was shortened by 6 bases and J by 6 bases, with 20 bases between the two germline ends. The DNA of the CDR3 is TGTGCCAGCAGCCTCTGGGGGGGGGCGATCGATGGCTACACCTTC. Translation gives CASSLWGGAIDGYTF.

This sequence joins TRBV7-6 and TRBJ1-3; 7 bases fit TRBD1. The CDR3 runs 17 residues. J lost 1 base, V lost 5 bases, and 11 bases had no gene match. CDR1 and CDR2 (germline): SGHVS, FNYEAQ. The CDR3 sequence: CASSPGYPTGSGNTIYF. Written as DNA, the CDR3 is TGTGCCAGCAGCCCCGGGTATCCGACAGGGTCTGGAAACACCATATATTTT.

The J gene is TRBJ2-1, the V gene TRBV28; TRBD2 matches 7 bases. CDR1 MDHEN and CDR2 SYDVKM come from the germline V gene. This CDR3 is built from 14 residues. The V and J ends lost 2 bases and 7 bases, in that order; junction bases with no gene match: 5. The CDR3 loop reads CASSLGGRENEQFF. Written as DNA, the CDR3 is TGTGCCAGCAGTTTAGGCGGGAGAGAGAATGAGCAGTTCTTC.

The rearrangement uses TRBV7-3 and TRBJ2-1, with a possible D match to TRBD2 (6 bases). The V gene's germline CDR1 is SGHTA and CDR2 FQGTGA. This CDR3 is 15 amino acids long. Trimming stripped 3 bases from V and 2 bases from J, with 11 bases between. CDR3 sequence reads: CASSFTSSAYNEQFF. In DNA, the CDR3 is TGTGCCAGCAGCTTCACTAGCTCTGCCTACAATGAGCAGTTCTTC. Based on the CDR3 plus reference TRBV7-3 and TRBJ2-1, the full variable domain is GAGVSQTPSNKVTEKGKYVELRCDPISGHTALYWYRQSLGQGPEFLIYFQGTGAADDSGLPNDRFFAVRPEGSVSTLKIQRTERGDSAVYLCASSFTSSAYNEQFFGPGTRLTVL.

The chain is built from TRBV19 and TRBJ1-5; TRBD1 is a possible D gene (5 bases). V lost 6 bases and J 1 base, leaving 13 bases between the germline ends. The CDR3 runs to 15 residues. Germline V gene data show CDR1 as LNHDA and CDR2 as SQIVND (reference sequence). This CDR3 reads CASSTTGRSNQPQHF. DNA for the CDR3: TGTGCCAGTAGCACTACAGGACGGAGCAATCAGCCCCAGCATTTT.

The chain combines TRBV10-3 with TRBJ1-4; D is unclear. The germline gives CDR1 ENHRY, CDR2 SYGVKD. Trimming took 2 bases from V and 7 from J, leaving 11 bases between them. This CDR3 has 14 residues. The CDR3 sequence is CAISEPRAGEKLFF. CDR3 bases: TGTGCCATCAGTGAGCCTAGGGCGGGTGAAAAACTGTTTTTT.

The chain links TRBV7-7 to TRBJ2-2, with TRBD2 identical over 7 bases. V lost 1 base to trimming and J lost 7 bases; unmatched junction nucleotides: 9. Germline assignment: CDR1 SSHAT and CDR2 FNYEAQ (reference sequence). The CDR3 covers 16 residues. The CDR3 DNA follows: TGTGCCAGCAGCTTAGGCGCTAGCGGATCGGGCGGGGAGCTGTTTTTT. It translates to CASSLGASGSGGELFF.

The gene calls are TRBV11-2 and TRBJ1-6; tentative D call: TRBD1 (6 bases). CDR3 size: 20 residues. V lost 0 bases to trimming and J lost 2 bases, with 20 bases between them. Looked up from germline, CDR1 is SGHAT and CDR2 is FQNNGV. The CDR3 reads CASSLEGGGRRSTYNSPLHF. CDR3 sequence (DNA): TGTGCCAGCAGCTTAGAGGGGGGGGGCCGCCGAAGTACCTATAATTCACCCCTCCACTTT.

The V call is TRBV28, the J call TRBJ2-5, with TRBD1 identical over 9 bases. The V gene's germline CDR1 is MDHEN and CDR2 SYDVKM. V gave up 2 bases and J gave up 7 bases; unmatched junction bases: 5. The CDR3 is 14 amino acids. CDR3 nucleotides: TGTGCCAGCAGTTTACCCGGGACAGGGAGGACCCAGTACTTC. It specifies CASSLPGTGRTQYF.

The rearrangement joins TRBV9 to TRBJ1-1; no definite D call. Per the germline V gene, CDR1 is SGDLS and CDR2 is YYNGEE. This CDR3 contains 14 residues. V was trimmed by 0 bases and J by 4 bases, leaving 10 bases between them. CDR3 residues: CASSVATRSTEAFF. The CDR3, as DNA: TGTGCCAGCAGCGTAGCCACCCGGTCCACTGAAGCTTTCTTT.

This chain connects TRBV6-1 to TRBJ2-7; D is undetermined. Germline lookup yields CDR1 MNHNS and CDR2 SASEGT. The CDR3 consists of 11 residues. V dropped 2 bases and J dropped 7 bases, with 6 bases sitting between them. Here the CDR3 reads CASSESREQYF. The CDR3 DNA reads as TGTGCCAGCAGTGAATCCAGGGAGCAGTACTTC.

The chain joins TRBV4-2 to TRBJ2-1; 11 nucleotides line up with TRBD2. With V trimmed by 1 base and J by 9 bases, 5 bases remained unmatched. This CDR3 has 15 amino acids. Germline CDR1 reads LGHNA; CDR2 reads YNFKEQ. CDR3 sequence (DNA): TGTGCCAGCAGCCAAGGGACTAGCGGGTTTTTTGAGCAGTTCTTC. Protein: CASSQGTSGFFEQFF.

This clone was recorded a few times. The genes are TRBV10-3 and TRBJ2-1, with TRBD1 identical over 11 bases. V lost 1 base to trimming and J lost 6 bases; unmatched junction nucleotides: 8. This CDR3 is built from 17 residues. CDR1 is ENHRY and CDR2 is SYGVKD in the germline V gene. CDR3 loop: CAISELATGQGVNEQFF. CDR3 nucleotide sequence: TGTGCCATCAGTGAGTTAGCCACGGGACAGGGGGTCAATGAGCAGTTCTTC.

The rearrangement uses TRBV7-3 and TRBJ2-5; 10 bases agree with TRBD1. This CDR3 region has 15 residues. V was pared by 5 bases and J by 5 bases, with 8 bases of the junction left unmatched. Germline CDR1 is SGHTA and CDR2 is FQGTGA. This chain's CDR3 is CASSQTGGEQETQYF. The DNA for the CDR3 is TGTGCCAGCAGCCAGACAGGGGGCGAGCAGGAGACCCAGTACTTC.

Concerning this clone itself: A read error may produce the germline difference seen at one junction end. This sequence joins TRBV7-7 and TRBJ2-2; D gene uncertain. The CDR3 extends over 15 amino acids. Germline V gene data show CDR1 as SSHAT and CDR2 as FNYEAQ (reference sequence). CDR3: CASSPHEINTGELFF. For the CDR3, the DNA is TGTGCTAGCAGCCCTCACGAGATTAACACCGGGGAGCTGTTTTTT.

The chain links TRBV9 to TRBJ1-2; 11 bases are shared with TRBD1. The CDR3 totals 15 residues. CDR1 is SGDLS, CDR2 YYNGEE, per germline. The junction had 5 bases not matched to a gene; V was cut back by 4 bases and J by 3 bases. The CDR3 bases are TGTGCCAGCAGCTCCAGGACAGGGGGCGACTATGGCTACACCTTC. It translates to CASSSRTGGDYGYTF. Supplemented by reference TRBV9 and TRBJ1-2, the full variable domain reads DSGVTQTPKHLITATGQRVTLRCSPRSGDLSVYWYQQSLDQGLQFLIQYYNGEERAKGNILERFSAQQFPDLHSELNLSSLELGDSALYFCASSSRTGGDYGYTFGSGTRLTVV.